This TCR beta chain was sequenced for a study of blood T cell repertoires in COVID-19. Measured with immunoSEQ multiplex PCR; TCRdb has only the in-frame clones, and not every one. The sample has about 260,000 clones, 88% seen once. The CDR3 runs 14 residues. Germline-derived CDR1 and CDR2 are GTSNPN and SVGIG (reference sequence). V lost 2 bases and J 1 base, leaving 11 bases between the germline ends. A few counts support this clone. This sequence joins TRBV30 and TRBJ1-1; no clear D gene. The receptor was isolated from a human donor in a cohort sampled during active COVID-19. The sample taken for sequencing was peripheral blood. The CDR3 coding sequence is TGTGCCTGGAGTTTGGAGGTAACGAACACTGAAGCTTTCTTT. Translated: CAWSLEVTNTEAFF.